These 9 T cell receptor beta chains were sequenced from one sample in a study of blood T cell repertoires in COVID-19. Generated by immunoSEQ multiplex PCR, the TCRdb table keeps only in-frame clones and is missing some. This sample has 70,000 or so clones, with around 87% found just once. Sequenced input: peripheral blood. Every receptor here comes from a woman of 80 years or more with active or convalescent COVID-19.

This chain uses TRBV19 with TRBJ1-4; TRBD1 agrees at 7 bases. The CDR3 totals 14 residues. V trimming: 6 bases; J trimming: 3 bases; junction bases outside the gene matches: 4. Germline-derived CDR1 and CDR2 are LNHDA and SQIVND (reference sequence). The DNA of the CDR3 is TGTGCCAGTAGGCCGGGACAGTCTAATGAAAAACTGTTTTTT. Protein sequence: CASRPGQSNEKLFF.

With respect to this clone: One end of the junction does not line up with germline, which may come from a read error. The CDR3 loop is CASSFAGSSTDTQYF. CDR3 DNA: TGTGCTAGCAGCTTCGCCGGGTCGAGCACAGATACGCAGTATTTT. The chain couples TRBV7-7 to TRBJ2-3; D is uncertain. The CDR3 is made up of 15 amino acids. The germline CDR1 and CDR2 sequences are SSHAT and FNYEAQ (reference sequence).

V is TRBV23-1 and J is TRBJ1-4; D possibly corresponds to TRBD1 (5 bases). TRBV23-1 has ORF status, its function being uncertain. V was shortened by 8 bases and J by 6 bases, with 10 bases between the two germline ends. The CDR3 loop spans 12 amino acids. The CDR3 DNA reads TGCGCCAGCCCGCCAGGGTATGAAAAACTGTTTTTT. The encoded protein is CASPPGYEKLFF.

In its sample, this clone was seen once. The CDR3 reads CASSPPPRAPYEQYF. In nucleotides, the CDR3 is TGTGCCAGCTCACCACCTCCCAGGGCTCCCTACGAGCAGTACTTC. V gene TRBV18 combines with J gene TRBJ2-7; tentative D call: TRBD1 (5 bases). The V end was cut by 0 bases, the J end by 2 bases, with 11 bases between. Per the germline V gene, CDR1 is KGHSH and CDR2 is LQKENI. CDR3 size: 15 residues.

In its sample, this clone was seen once. The chain employs TRBV15 and TRBJ2-7; a possible D gene is TRBD2 (5 bases). CDR3 length equals 15 residues. The V and J ends lost 5 bases and 0 bases respectively, with 14 bases between them. Germline loops: CDR1 LNHNV, CDR2 YYDKDF (reference sequence). The CDR3 DNA is TGTGCCACCAGCCTGCGGACTCGGAACTCCTACGAGCAGTACTTC. Translating it yields CATSLRTRNSYEQYF.

The chain has TRBV30 and TRBJ2-5, with 10 bases identical to TRBD1. Germline CDR1 GTSNPN, CDR2 SVGIG (reference sequence). The J segment lost 5 bases and the V segment lost 0 bases, leaving 6 bases of the junction unmatched. The CDR3 extends over 15 amino acids. As DNA, the CDR3 is TGTGCCTGGAGTGTTGGGACAGGGGTTGGGGAGACCCAGTACTTC. Its protein is CAWSVGTGVGETQYF.

The count of this clone is one. The chain couples TRBV4-2 to TRBJ2-5; possibly TRBD1 for D (6 bases). V gave up 3 bases and J gave up 0 bases, with 14 bases separating them. The V gene's germline CDR1 is LGHNA and CDR2 YNFKEQ. CDR3 length: 16 amino acids. Here the CDR3 DNA reads TGTGCCAGCAGCCAGACCTCCGGGACACACCAAGAGACCCAGTACTTC. Encoded protein: CASSQTSGTHQETQYF.

V gene TRBV7-2 combines with J gene TRBJ2-3; 9 bases line up with TRBD2. The CDR3 spans 15 residues. Germline V lookup: CDR1 SGHTA, CDR2 FQGNSA. The J segment lost 7 bases and the V segment lost 2 bases, leaving 7 bases of the junction unmatched. The CDR3 here is CASSLLGSGGYTQYF. DNA of the CDR3: TGTGCCAGCAGCTTACTGGGTAGCGGGGGTTATACGCAGTATTTT.

This sequence joins TRBV6-6 and TRBJ1-4; 7 bases are a match to TRBD1. Germline CDR1 MNHNY, CDR2 SVGAGI (reference sequence). V dropped 6 bases and J dropped 6; count of bases not matched to a gene: 4. This CDR3 is 13 amino acids long. The CDR3 DNA reads TGTGCCAGCAGCATAGACAGGGATGAAAAACTGTTTTTT. It translates to CASSIDRDEKLFF.